This TCR beta chain was captured in a study of PD-1 blockade in classical Hodgkin lymphoma. Overall study findings and caveats: Significantly greater TCR diversity emerged by C4D1 in CD4+ cells but not CD8+ cells.

Concerning this clone: Its antigen remains unidentified.

Germline V gene data show CDR1 as ENHRY and CDR2 as SYGVKD. The CDR3 contains 15 residues. V lost 0 bases to trimming and J lost 6 bases; unmatched junction nucleotides: 5. TCRdb keeps only in-frame clones here, not all; method: immunoSEQ multiplex PCR. The sample has about 97,000 clones; around 88% are singletons. Every patient relapsed after autologous stem cell transplantation, and brentuximab vedotin exposure varied. This sequence originates from a human donor with classical Hodgkin lymphoma. Sequenced here: peripheral blood mononuclear cells (PBMCs), sampled before the second cycle of nivolumab. The J gene is TRBJ1-1, the V gene TRBV10-3; TRBD1 agrees at 9 bases. CDR3 sequence: CAISESTGGWAEAFF. Here the CDR3 DNA reads TGTGCCATCAGTGAGTCGACAGGGGGGTGGGCTGAAGCTTTCTTT.